This T cell receptor beta chain was sequenced in a study of response to subunit inactivated influenza vaccine. Whole-study findings and limits: The study's authors posited that every seasonal influenza vaccination enlists few new T cells.

MiXCR, applied by TCRdb to the RT-PCR reads, yields one record per CDR3 protein. The sample includes around 650,000 distinct CDR3 sequences, 15% to 19% seen only once; the top ten take 11%. With regard to this clonotype: Its antigen is currently unknown.

Source: PBMCs from blood, taken 11 to 12 days after vaccination. The sequence came from a man in his fifties who received an inactivated influenza vaccine.

The CDR3 region has the DNA TGTGCCAGCAGCTCACGGGTTACATACGAGCAGTACTTC. Translation gives CASSSRVTYEQYF. V and J are TRBV7-2 and TRBJ2-7; D is unclear. Germline V gene sequence: CDR1 SGHTA, CDR2 FQGNSA. Trimming pared 4 bases from V and 4 bases from J, leaving 11 bases between. The CDR3 spans 13 residues. Full variable domain (remainder filled in from reference TRBV7-2 and TRBJ2-7): GAGVSQSPSNKVTEKGKDVELRCDPISGHTALYWYRQSLGQGLEFLIYFQGNSAPDKSGLPSDRFSAERTGGSVSTLTIQRTQQEDSAVYLCASSSRVTYEQYFGPGTRLTVT.